The 14 T cell receptor beta chains below come from one sample, sequenced in a study of T cells in Graves' hyperthyroidism and ophthalmopathy. TCR beta CDR3 regions were amplified from RNA. TCR CDR3 underwent first-round RT-PCR with the HTBI primer set. MiXCR, run by TCRdb on the multiplex PCR reads, gives a single entry per CDR3 protein. Of about 24,000 distinct CDR3 sequences listed, roughly 49% were seen once; the top ten hold about 26%. Source material: blood. The receptors were sampled from a woman aged 40 to 50 with Graves' hyperthyroidism that later progressed to Graves' ophthalmopathy.

In this sample, this clonotype turned up many times. The rearrangement joins TRBV12-3 or TRBV12-4 to TRBJ2-5; D gene uncertain. This CDR3 spans 13 amino acids. V shed 7 bases and J shed 2 bases, with 11 bases lying between them. CDR3 loop: CASTRVSQETQYF. In nucleotides, the CDR3 is TGTGCCAGCACCCGAGTTAGTCAAGAGACCCAGTACTTC.

This chain uses TRBV7-8 with TRBJ1-2; D is possibly TRBD1 (6 bases). From germline, CDR1 is SGHVS and CDR2 FQNEAQ. The CDR3 covers 12 residues. Trimming took off 1 base at V and 7 bases at J, with 7 bases between the two ends. The CDR3 loop is CASSLDRAGYTF. For the CDR3, the DNA is TGTGCCAGCAGCTTAGACAGGGCTGGCTACACCTTC.

This clonotype is medium-sized. This chain uses TRBV15 with TRBJ2-6; D is unclear. Germline CDR1 reads LNHNV; CDR2 reads YYDKDF (reference sequence). The CDR3 is 17 amino acids. V was shortened by 0 bases and J by 0 bases, with 9 bases between the two germline ends. CDR3 sequence reads: CATSRDQEGSGANVLTF. The CDR3 DNA is TGTGCCACCAGCAGAGATCAGGAAGGCTCTGGGGCCAACGTCCTGACTTTC. The full variable domain, completed using reference TRBV15 and TRBJ2-6, is DAMVIQNPRYQVTQFGKPVTLSCSQTLNHNVMYWYQQKSSQAPKLLFHYYDKDFNNEADTPDNFQSRRPNTSFCFLDIRSPGLGDTAMYLCATSRDQEGSGANVLTFGAGSRLTVL.

The rearrangement links TRBV24-1 to TRBJ2-2, with no clear D. CDR1 KGHDR and CDR2 SFDVKD come from the germline V gene. The V and J ends lost 5 bases and 0 bases respectively, with 12 bases between them. The CDR3 length is 16 residues. In DNA, the CDR3 is TGTGCCACCAGTGGTTCAGTTAGGACGAACACCGGGGAGCTGTTTTTT. Residues: CATSGSVRTNTGELFF.

This clonotype was counted many times. The chain employs TRBV11-2 and TRBJ2-1, with TRBD2 matching 7 bases. V shed 3 bases and J 9 bases; nucleotides not matched to a gene: 8. The CDR3 totals 14 residues. The germline CDR1 and CDR2 sequences are SGHAT and FQNNGV. The CDR3 sequence is CASSFERGGTEQFF. Written as DNA, the CDR3 is TGTGCCAGCAGCTTTGAGCGGGGAGGGACTGAGCAGTTCTTC.

This clonotype was observed a few times. The chain carries TRBV7-8 and TRBJ1-5; perhaps TRBD1 as D (5 bases). This CDR3 spans 15 amino acids. V lost 3 bases to trimming and J lost 3 bases, with 12 bases between them. In germline, CDR1 is SGHVS, CDR2 FQNEAQ. The CDR3 spells CASSLGRVDNQPQHF. The CDR3, as DNA: TGTGCCAGCAGCTTGGGCAGGGTGGACAATCAGCCCCAGCATTTT.

Relative to its sample, this clonotype is medium-sized (0.01 to 0.1%). The chain employs TRBV2 and TRBJ1-2, with TRBD1 as a possible D gene (6 bases). V was shortened by 1 base and J by 8 bases, with 14 bases between the two germline ends. CDR3 length: 14 amino acids. Germline V lookup: CDR1 SNHLY, CDR2 FYNNEI. The CDR3 loop is CASSEGQGLLGYTF. As DNA, the CDR3 is TGTGCCAGCAGTGAAGGCCAGGGGCTACTGGGCTACACCTTC.

The chain uses TRBV5-1 and TRBJ2-3, with D possibly TRBD2 on 7 matching bases. V lost 1 base and J lost 5, with 23 bases in between. The CDR3 runs 18 residues. CDR1 is SGHRS and CDR2 is YFSETQ in the germline V gene. CDR3 nucleotides: TGCGCCAGCAGCTTGAGGGTATCCGGACGGGGGGCCGGAGATACGCAGTATTTT. Its translation is CASSLRVSGRGAGDTQYF.

This clonotype was detected a few times. The CDR3 region has the DNA TGTGCCAGCAGCGTGAGCGGGGCTAATGAGCAGTTCTTC. Translation gives CASSVSGANEQFF. This chain links TRBV9 with TRBJ2-1, with TRBD2 identical over 7 bases. This CDR3 is built from 13 residues. Germline CDR1 is SGDLS and CDR2 is YYNGEE. V lost 2 bases and J lost 7; bases outside the gene matches: 3.

This clonotype was counted ten times or more. The chain links TRBV28 to TRBJ2-7, with D uncertain. Trimming removed 10 bases at V and 7 bases at J, with 23 bases between. The germline V gene has CDR1 MDHEN and CDR2 SYDVKM. This CDR3 region has 14 residues. CDR3 nucleotides: TGTGCCACCGTCGGTGGTGCCGTTCTTCAAGAGCAGTACTTC. Translating gives CATVGGAVLQEQYF.

This clonotype appeared a few times. The chain uses TRBV29-1 and TRBJ2-1; the D gene is possibly TRBD1 (6 bases). Germline-derived CDR1 and CDR2 are SQVTM and ANQGSEA. The germline V and J ends were trimmed by 0 bases and 13 bases, with 10 bases remaining between them. CDR3 size: 11 residues. For the CDR3, the DNA is TGCAGCGTTGAAGATCTGGACAGTCAGTTCTTC. Its translation: CSVEDLDSQFF.

Of note for this clonotype: A read error is likely, as this CDR3 ends without the conserved phenylalanine or tryptophan. V and J are TRBV3-1 and TRBJ2-3; 12 bases line up with TRBD2. The V gene's germline CDR1 is LGHDT and CDR2 YNNKEL (reference sequence). The CDR3 consists of 15 residues. The CDR3 nucleotides read TGTGCCTGCAGCAAACGACTAGCGGGGGAAGATACGCAGTATCTT. Amino acid sequence: CACSKRLAGEDTQYL.

This rearrangement joins TRBV2 to TRBJ2-1, with 9 positions matching TRBD1. With 3 bases clipped from V and 11 bases from J, the junction kept 5 bases outside the gene matches. The CDR3 length is 13 residues. Germline V lookup: CDR1 SNHLY, CDR2 FYNNEI. CDR3 residues: CASSDGTGYKQFF. CDR3 DNA: TGTGCCAGCAGTGACGGGACAGGGTATAAGCAGTTCTTC.

This clonotype was seen many times. The chain couples TRBV4-1 to TRBJ2-7; 7 bases line up with TRBD1. Germline V CDR1 and CDR2: MGHRA, YSYEKL. There are 16 residues in the CDR3. The ends lost 0 bases at V and 4 bases at J; junction bases unmatched: 9. CDR3 sequence (DNA): TGCGCCAGCAGCCAAGAGTTCGTTGTCAGGGGGTACGAGCAGTACTTC. This sequence encodes CASSQEFVVRGYEQYF.